This T cell receptor (beta chain) was retrieved from a study of identifying expanded T cells in peripheral blood. Overall study findings and caveats: Technical replicates showed roughly 1.2 changed clones; about two weeks 15 to 20; four weeks 19.

The method was immunoSEQ multiplex PCR; TCRdb's version includes in-frame clones alone and lacks a portion of them. The table lists under 110,000 clones, 70% to 90% of them singletons. Trimming took 5 bases from V and 8 from J; bases not matched to a gene: 12. The CDR3 sequence is 17 residues long. The germline CDR1 and CDR2 sequences are MDHEN and SYDVKM. As for this clone: Its antigen is undetermined.

During the collection period, no donor immune events like infections were recorded. The genes are TRBV28 and TRBJ1-6; 10 bases map to TRBD1. This sequence originates from a person aged 18 to 70 in good health. The sequenced material came from blood. DNA for the CDR3: TGTGCCAGCAGTCCGTACACCGGGACAGGGGTCGATTCACCCCTCCACTTT. Translating it yields CASSPYTGTGVDSPLHF. The full variable domain, rest sourced from reference TRBV28 and TRBJ1-6, is DVKVTQSSRYLVKRTGEKVFLECVQDMDHENMFWYRQDPGLGLRLIYFSYDVKMKEKGDIPEGYSVSREKKERFSLILESASTNQTSMYLCASSPYTGTGVDSPLHFGNGTRLTVT.